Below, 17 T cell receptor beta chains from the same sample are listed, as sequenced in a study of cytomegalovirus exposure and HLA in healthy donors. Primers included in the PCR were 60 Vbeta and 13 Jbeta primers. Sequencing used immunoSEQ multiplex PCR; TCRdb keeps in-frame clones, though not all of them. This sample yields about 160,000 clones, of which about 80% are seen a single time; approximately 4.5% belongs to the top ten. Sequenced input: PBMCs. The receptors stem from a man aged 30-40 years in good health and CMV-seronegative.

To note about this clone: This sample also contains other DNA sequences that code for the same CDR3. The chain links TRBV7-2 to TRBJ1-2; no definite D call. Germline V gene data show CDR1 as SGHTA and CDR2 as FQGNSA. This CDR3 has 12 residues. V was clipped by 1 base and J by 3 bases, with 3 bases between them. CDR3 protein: CASSLGDYGYTF. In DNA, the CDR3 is TGTGCCAGCAGCTTAGGAGACTATGGCTACACCTTC.

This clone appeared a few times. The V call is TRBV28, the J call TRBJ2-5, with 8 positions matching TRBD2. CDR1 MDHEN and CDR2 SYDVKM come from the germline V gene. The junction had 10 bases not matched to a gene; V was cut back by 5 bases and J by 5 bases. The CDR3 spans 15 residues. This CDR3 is CASSILGGATETQYF. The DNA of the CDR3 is TGTGCCAGCAGTATCCTCGGGGGGGCCACGGAGACCCAGTACTTC.

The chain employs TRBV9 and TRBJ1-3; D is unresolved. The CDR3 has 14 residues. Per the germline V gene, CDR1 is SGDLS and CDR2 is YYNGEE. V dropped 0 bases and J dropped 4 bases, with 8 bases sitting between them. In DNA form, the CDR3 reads TGTGCCAGCAGCGTAGGCCCACAGGGAAACACCATATATTTT. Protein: CASSVGPQGNTIYF.

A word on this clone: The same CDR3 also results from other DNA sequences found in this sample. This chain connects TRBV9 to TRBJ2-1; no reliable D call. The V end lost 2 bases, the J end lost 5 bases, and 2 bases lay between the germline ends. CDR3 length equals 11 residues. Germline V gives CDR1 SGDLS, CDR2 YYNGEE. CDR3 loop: CASSVNNEQFF. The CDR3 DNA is TGTGCCAGCAGCGTCAACAATGAGCAGTTCTTC.

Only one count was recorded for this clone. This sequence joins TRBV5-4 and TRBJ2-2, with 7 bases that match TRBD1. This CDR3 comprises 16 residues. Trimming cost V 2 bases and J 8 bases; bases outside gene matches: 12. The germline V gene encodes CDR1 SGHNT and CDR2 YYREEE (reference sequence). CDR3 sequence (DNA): TGTGCCAGCAGCTTACCGACAGGGCTTCTGCCGGGGGAGCTGTTTTTT. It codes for CASSLPTGLLPGELFF.

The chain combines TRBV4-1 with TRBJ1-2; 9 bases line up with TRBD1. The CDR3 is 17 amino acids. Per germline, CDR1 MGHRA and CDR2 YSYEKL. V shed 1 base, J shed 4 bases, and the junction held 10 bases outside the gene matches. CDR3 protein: CASSQGDRVAEFYGYTF. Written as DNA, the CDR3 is TGCGCCAGCAGCCAAGGGGACAGGGTTGCCGAATTCTATGGCTACACCTTC.

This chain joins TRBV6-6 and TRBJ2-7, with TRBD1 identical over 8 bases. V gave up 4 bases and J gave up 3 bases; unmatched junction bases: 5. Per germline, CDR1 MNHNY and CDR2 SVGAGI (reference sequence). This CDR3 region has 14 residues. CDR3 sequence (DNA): TGTGCCAGCAGTTCGGGACAGGAGTTCTACGAGCAGTACTTC. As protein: CASSSGQEFYEQYF.

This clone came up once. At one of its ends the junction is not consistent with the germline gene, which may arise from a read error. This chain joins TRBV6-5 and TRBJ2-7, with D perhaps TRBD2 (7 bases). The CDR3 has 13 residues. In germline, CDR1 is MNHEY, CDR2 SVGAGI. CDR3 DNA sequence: TGTGCCGGCAGTCGGAGGGGGGGGTACGAGCAGTACTTC. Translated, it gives CAGSRRGGYEQYF.

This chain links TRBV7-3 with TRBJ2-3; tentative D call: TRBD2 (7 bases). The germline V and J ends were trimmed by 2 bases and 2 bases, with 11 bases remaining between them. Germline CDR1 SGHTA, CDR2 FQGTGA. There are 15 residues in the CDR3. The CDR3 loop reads CASSLGGGATDTQYF. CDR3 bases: TGTGCCAGCAGCTTAGGAGGGGGGGCCACAGATACGCAGTATTTT.

The CDR3 sequence is CAWTLGQESSPLHF. The CDR3 region has the DNA TGTGCCTGGACCCTGGGACAGGAGAGTTCACCCCTCCACTTT. This sequence joins TRBV30 and TRBJ1-6; 8 bases fit TRBD1. Germline CDR1 is GTSNPN and CDR2 is SVGIG (reference sequence). The CDR3 runs 14 residues. With 4 bases clipped from V and 9 bases from J, the junction kept 8 bases outside the gene matches.

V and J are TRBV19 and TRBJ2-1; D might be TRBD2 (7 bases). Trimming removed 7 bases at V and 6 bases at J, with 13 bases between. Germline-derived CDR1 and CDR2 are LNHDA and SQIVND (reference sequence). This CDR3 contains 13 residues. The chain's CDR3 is CASIGGAGNEQFF. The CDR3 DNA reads TGTGCCAGTATTGGGGGGGCGGGCAATGAGCAGTTCTTC.

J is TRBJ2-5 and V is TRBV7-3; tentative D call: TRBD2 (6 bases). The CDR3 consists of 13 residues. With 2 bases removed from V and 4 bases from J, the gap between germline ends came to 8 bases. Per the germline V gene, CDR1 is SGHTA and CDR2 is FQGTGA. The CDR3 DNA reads TGTGCCAGCAGCTTAGGGGGGTTAGAGACCCAGTACTTC. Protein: CASSLGGLETQYF.

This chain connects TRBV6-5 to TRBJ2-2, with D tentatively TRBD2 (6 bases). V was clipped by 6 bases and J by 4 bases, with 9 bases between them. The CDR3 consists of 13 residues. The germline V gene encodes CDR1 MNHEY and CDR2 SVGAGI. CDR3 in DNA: TGTGCCAGCAGGTGGGAGGCCACCGGGGAGCTGTTTTTT. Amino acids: CASRWEATGELFF.

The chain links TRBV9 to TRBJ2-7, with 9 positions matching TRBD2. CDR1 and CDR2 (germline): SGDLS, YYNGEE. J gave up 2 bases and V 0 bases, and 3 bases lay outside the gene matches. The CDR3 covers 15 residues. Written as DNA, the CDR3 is TGTGCCAGCAGCGTAGATCTAGCGGGGCCCTACGAGCAGTACTTC. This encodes CASSVDLAGPYEQYF.

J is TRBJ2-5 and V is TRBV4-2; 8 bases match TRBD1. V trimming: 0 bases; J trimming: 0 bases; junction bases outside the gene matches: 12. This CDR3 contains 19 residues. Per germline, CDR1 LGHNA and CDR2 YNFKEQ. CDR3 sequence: CASSQEGIQGANDQETQYF. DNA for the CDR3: TGTGCCAGCAGCCAAGAGGGGATTCAGGGGGCGAATGACCAAGAGACCCAGTACTTC.

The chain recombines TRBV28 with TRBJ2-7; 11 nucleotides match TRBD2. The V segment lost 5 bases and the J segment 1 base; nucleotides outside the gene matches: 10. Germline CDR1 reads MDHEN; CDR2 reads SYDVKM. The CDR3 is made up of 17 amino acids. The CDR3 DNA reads TGTGCCAGCAGTCTCTTCTCTAGCGGGGGGCCTTCCTACGAGCAGTACTTC. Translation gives CASSLFSSGGPSYEQYF.

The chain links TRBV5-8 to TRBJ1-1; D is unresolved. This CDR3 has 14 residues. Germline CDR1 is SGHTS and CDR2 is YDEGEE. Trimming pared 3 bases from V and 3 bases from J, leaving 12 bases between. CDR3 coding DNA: TGTGCCAGCAGCTCCCGACCCCGGGACACTGAAGCTTTCTTT. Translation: CASSSRPRDTEAFF.